This entry describes one T cell receptor beta chain. The antigen is not known. They isolated at least 6 million PBMCs from each sample. The CDR3 sequence is 11 residues long. CDR1 GTSNPN and CDR2 SVGIG come from the germline V gene (reference sequence). V was clipped by 4 bases and J by 11 bases, with 14 bases between them. Together with a sample-barcoded 5' primer, a J-beta primer mix was included in a second PCR lasting about 7 to 11 cycles. TCRdb re-called the 5' RACE reads through MiXCR, storing one row per CDR3 protein. The sample lists roughly 1,700,000 distinct CDR3 sequences, 28% occurring once. The data are from a study of blood T cells in healthy people across ages. Broader study findings: Researchers deemed the diversity estimates from one million T cells underestimates. In these data, TCR beta diversity tracked strongly with naive T cell percentage. Expanded clonotype changes were possibly confounded by unknown donor CMV status.

The source material was blood. The J gene is TRBJ2-5, the V gene TRBV30; D might be TRBD2 (6 bases). This receptor was identified in a woman aged 25-40 years in good health. In DNA, the CDR3 is TGTGCCTGGAATGAGGGAGGTGAGCAGTACTTC. Translated: CAWNEGGEQYF.